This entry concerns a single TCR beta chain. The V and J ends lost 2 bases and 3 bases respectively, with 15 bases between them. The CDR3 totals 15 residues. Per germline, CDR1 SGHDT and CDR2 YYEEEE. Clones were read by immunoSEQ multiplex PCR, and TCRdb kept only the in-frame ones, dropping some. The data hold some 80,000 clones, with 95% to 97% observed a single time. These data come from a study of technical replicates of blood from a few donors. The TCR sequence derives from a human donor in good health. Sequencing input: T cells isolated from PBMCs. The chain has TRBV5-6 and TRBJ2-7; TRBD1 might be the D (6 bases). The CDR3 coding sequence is TGTGCCAGCAGCTTTAGACCACAGGGAGTCTACGAGCAGTACTTC. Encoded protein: CASSFRPQGVYEQYF.